This paragraph covers one TCR beta chain sequence. Its cognate antigen is unknown. These data come from a study of shared clonotypes between healthy human individuals. The study's findings and limits: Donor scarcity curtailed the genetic and exposure-history diversity represented herein.

Germline values: CDR1 SGHRS, CDR2 YFSETQ. Trimming cost V 0 bases and J 7 bases, with 13 bases left between them. CDR3 length equals 14 residues. Generated by immunoSEQ multiplex PCR, the TCRdb table keeps only in-frame clones and is missing some. The sample includes 2 million to 2.5 million clones, approximately 93% seen only once; the top ten take more than 0.35%. The sample comprised naive CD4+ T cells from PBMCs. The subset was: CD45RA+ positively selected. This TCR was recovered from a man in his late teens or twenties in good health. Some clones in this sample may be carry-over from other donors' samples. The chain has TRBV5-1 and TRBJ1-2, with a possible D match to TRBD1 (5 bases). The CDR3 sequence is CASSLEGQDGGYTF. The CDR3 region has the DNA TGCGCCAGCAGCTTGGAGGGGCAGGATGGTGGCTACACCTTC.